A single sample is the source of the 12 T cell receptor beta chains below, sequenced in a study of T cells in Graves' hyperthyroidism and ophthalmopathy. Researchers amplified the TCR beta CDR3 regions from RNA transcripts. The HTBI primer set was used in a first-round RT-PCR of the TCR CDR3. TCRdb reprocessed the multiplex PCR reads with MiXCR, giving one entry per CDR3 protein. The sample has approximately 510,000 distinct CDR3 sequences, 46% seen once. The sample consisted of peripheral blood or thyroid tissue (not recorded which). These receptors came from an adult woman with Graves' disease, either hyperthyroidism or ophthalmopathy (not recorded which).

This clonotype was recorded once. The genes are TRBV14 and TRBJ1-1, with D maybe TRBD1 (6 bases). V dropped 7 bases and J dropped 2 bases, with 17 bases sitting between them. The CDR3 is 15 residues long. The germline gives CDR1 SGHDN, CDR2 FVKESK. CDR3 region: CASTRSRGLNTEAFF. The CDR3 bases are TGTGCCAGCACTCGGAGTCGGGGGCTCAACACTGAAGCTTTCTTT. Filled out from reference TRBV14 and TRBJ1-1, the complete variable domain reads EAGVTQFPSHSVIEKGQTVTLRCDPISGHDNLYWYRRVMGKEIKFLLHFVKESKQDESGMPNNRFLAERTGGTYSTLKVQPAELEDSGVYFCASTRSRGLNTEAFFGQGTRLTVV.

This clonotype was seen repeatedly, ten times or more. The V call is TRBV20-1, the J call TRBJ1-5; perhaps TRBD1 as D (6 bases). The V and J ends lost 1 base and 1 base respectively, with 8 bases between them. CDR3 size: 14 residues. Germline-derived CDR1 and CDR2 are DFQATT and SNEGSKA (reference sequence). This CDR3 is CSARVQGSNQPQHF. The DNA for the CDR3 is TGCAGTGCTAGAGTACAGGGAAGCAATCAGCCCCAGCATTTT.

The chain couples TRBV11-2 to TRBJ2-5, with 9 bases that match TRBD2. This CDR3 is 17 amino acids long. The junction had 13 bases not matched to a gene; V was cut back by 4 bases and J by 4 bases. The germline CDR1 and CDR2 sequences are SGHAT and FQNNGV. This CDR3 is CASSSWVRASGTETQYF. The CDR3 bases are TGTGCCAGCAGCTCCTGGGTGCGAGCTAGCGGGACAGAGACCCAGTACTTC.

The chain employs TRBV7-2 and TRBJ2-5, with D perhaps matching TRBD2 (6 bases). From germline, CDR1 is SGHTA and CDR2 FQGNSA. V lost 2 bases to trimming and J lost 5 bases, with 12 bases between them. This CDR3 comprises 14 residues. This CDR3 is CASSLHPRGETQYF. For the CDR3, the DNA is TGTGCCAGCAGCTTACACCCACGGGGGGAGACCCAGTACTTC. The entire variable domain, with the rest obtained from reference TRBV7-2 and TRBJ2-5, is as follows: GAGVSQSPSNKVTEKGKDVELRCDPISGHTALYWYRQSLGQGLEFLIYFQGNSAPDKSGLPSDRFSAERTGGSVSTLTIQRTQQEDSAVYLCASSLHPRGETQYFGPGTRLLVL.

CDR3 nucleotide sequence: TGCGCCAGCAGCTTGAGGTCGGATGAAAAACTGTTTTTT. This translates into CASSLRSDEKLFF. The rearrangement uses TRBV5-1 and TRBJ1-4; D uncertain. The germline CDR1 and CDR2 sequences are SGHRS and YFSETQ. CDR3 length: 13 amino acids. Trimming took 1 base from V and 6 from J, leaving 7 bases between them. Variable domain in full (rest from reference TRBV5-1 and TRBJ1-4): KAGVTQTPRYLIKTRGQQVTLSCSPISGHRSVSWYQQTPGQGLQFLFEYFSETQRNKGNFPGRFSGRQFSNSRSEMNVSTLELGDSALYLCASSLRSDEKLFFGSGTQLSVL.

The chain combines TRBV7-8 with TRBJ2-7; TRBD1 aligns across 8 bases. The germline CDR1 and CDR2 sequences are SGHVS and FQNEAQ. The CDR3 is 15 amino acids. The junction had 7 bases not matched to a gene; V was cut back by 4 bases and J by 2 bases. CDR3 amino acids: CASSWQGAAAYEQYF. CDR3 in DNA: TGTGCCAGCAGCTGGCAGGGGGCAGCTGCCTACGAGCAGTACTTC.

The rearrangement joins TRBV6-1 to TRBJ1-2; 10 positions agree with TRBD1. Trimming removed 5 bases from V and 4 bases from J; junction bases left unmatched: 13. Per the germline V gene, CDR1 is MNHNS and CDR2 is SASEGT. This CDR3 region has 17 residues. The chain's CDR3 is CASSRPLDRGLVYGYTF. The CDR3, as DNA: TGTGCCAGCAGTCGTCCCTTAGACAGGGGGCTAGTCTATGGCTACACCTTC.

The rearrangement joins TRBV20-1 to TRBJ1-6; a possible D gene is TRBD1 (5 bases). The CDR3 consists of 13 residues. The germline CDR1 and CDR2 sequences are DFQATT and SNEGSKA (reference sequence). V lost 1 base and J lost 9, with 10 bases in between. CDR3 in amino acids: CSARVAGTSPLHF. The DNA for the CDR3 is TGCAGTGCTAGAGTGGCAGGGACTTCACCCCTCCACTTT.

This clonotype was observed once. The chain combines TRBV5-5 with TRBJ1-1; 9 bases are a match to TRBD1. Trimming took 4 bases from V and 6 from J; bases not matched to a gene: 10. CDR1 and CDR2 (germline): SGHKS, YYEKEE (reference sequence). The CDR3 covers 15 residues. The DNA for the CDR3 is TGTGCCAGCAGCCCCGGACAGGGGATAGTGGCTGAAGCTTTCTTT. It yields the protein CASSPGQGIVAEAFF. Filled out from reference TRBV5-5 and TRBJ1-1, the complete variable domain reads DAGVTQSPTHLIKTRGQQVTLRCSPISGHKSVSWYQQVLGQGPQFIFQYYEKEERGRGNFPDRFSARQFPNYSSELNVNALLLGDSALYLCASSPGQGIVAEAFFGQGTRLTVV.

The chain joins TRBV7-2 to TRBJ2-4; possibly TRBD2 for D (6 bases). This CDR3 is built from 17 residues. The germline V gene has CDR1 SGHTA and CDR2 FQGNSA. Between the trimmed V and J ends, which lost 3 bases and 1 base, there was a span of 16 bases. The CDR3 nucleotides read TGTGCCAGCAGCTTCGTGTCCGGGAGTGGGGCCAAAAACATTCAGTACTTC. It specifies CASSFVSGSGAKNIQYF.

This clonotype is a singleton in its sample. The gene calls are TRBV19 and TRBJ1-2; D not certain. This CDR3 comprises 14 residues. With 6 bases removed from V and 7 bases from J, the gap between germline ends came to 18 bases. Germline V gives CDR1 LNHDA, CDR2 SQIVND (reference sequence). CDR3 region: CASSPDGPSSGYTF. The CDR3 nucleotides are TGTGCCAGTAGCCCGGACGGACCTAGCTCTGGCTACACCTTC.

This clonotype has at least ten counts. This chain joins TRBV20-1 and TRBJ2-2; D gene unclear. V was cut by 0 bases and J by 6 bases, with 11 bases left in between. The CDR3 covers 14 residues. From germline, CDR1 is DFQATT and CDR2 SNEGSKA (reference sequence). CDR3: CSARDAQAPGELFF. The CDR3 DNA sequence: TGCAGTGCTAGAGATGCTCAGGCACCCGGGGAGCTGTTTTTT.